This T cell receptor beta chain was captured in a study of cytotoxic CD8 clonotypes in ibrutinib-treated CLL. As for the study in general: Results showed approximately 25 partial and 2 complete responses; following median 68 months, approximately 15 remained remitted, roughly 12 advanced. Study results and caveats: Clonality at baseline surpassed age-matched healthy donors and tracked circulating CD8+ T-cell counts. Clonality climbed at ibrutinib response, then dropped toward baseline at progression.

Note on this clone: The target antigen is unknown.

Deletions cut 5 bases from V and 0 bases from J, with 10 bases between. Germline lookup yields CDR1 MDHEN and CDR2 SYDVKM. This CDR3 is 14 amino acids long. With sequencing, the targeted depth ranged from 1 in 200,000 to 1 in 1 million T cells. The table came from immunoSEQ multiplex PCR; TCRdb's copy has only in-frame clones and leaves some out. This sample has some 61,000 clones, with more than 60% found just once. This sequence was found in a human donor with chronic lymphocytic leukemia. The sequencing here drew on PBMCs, taken after 12 months of ibrutinib treatment. The rearrangement joins TRBV28 to TRBJ1-1; unclear D gene. The CDR3, as DNA: TGTGCCAGCAGTGCGGACCTTGTGAACACTGAAGCTTTCTTT. Translation gives CASSADLVNTEAFF.